The entry that follows covers one T cell receptor beta chain sequence. The CDR3 spans 14 residues. CDR1 is MDHEN and CDR2 is SYDVKM in the germline V gene. Trimming removed 4 bases from V and 9 bases from J; junction bases left unmatched: 5. TCRdb analysed the 5' RACE reads with MiXCR anew, one entry per CDR3 protein. Of 1.5 million to 2 million distinct CDR3 sequences in the sample, about 32% were seen once. The data originate from a study of identical twins. The sequence derives from a newborn girl in good health. Sequencing used cord blood. The chain employs TRBV28 and TRBJ1-5, with 11 bases lining up with TRBD1. Here the CDR3 reads CASSSGQGALPQHF. DNA of the CDR3: TGTGCCAGCAGTTCAGGACAGGGGGCTTTGCCCCAGCATTTT.